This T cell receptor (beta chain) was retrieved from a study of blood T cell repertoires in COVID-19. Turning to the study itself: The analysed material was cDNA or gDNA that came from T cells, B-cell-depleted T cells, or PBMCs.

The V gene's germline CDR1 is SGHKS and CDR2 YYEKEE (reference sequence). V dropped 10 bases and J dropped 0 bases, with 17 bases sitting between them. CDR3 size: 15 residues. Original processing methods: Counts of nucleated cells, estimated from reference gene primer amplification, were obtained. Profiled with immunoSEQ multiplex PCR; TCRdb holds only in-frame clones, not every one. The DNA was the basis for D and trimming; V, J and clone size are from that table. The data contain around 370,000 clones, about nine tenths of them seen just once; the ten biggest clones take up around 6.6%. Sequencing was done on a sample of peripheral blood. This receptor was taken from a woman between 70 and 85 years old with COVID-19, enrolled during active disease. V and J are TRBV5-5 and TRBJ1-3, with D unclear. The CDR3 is CASASSQSSGNTIYF. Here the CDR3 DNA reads TGTGCCTCCGCCTCGAGTCAAAGCTCTGGAAACACCATATATTTT.